The TCR beta chain described here comes from a study of regulatory T cells in long-lasting Graves disease. CDR3 size: 14 residues. Trimming took off 9 bases at V and 4 bases at J, with 16 bases between the two ends. The germline V gene encodes CDR1 MDHEN and CDR2 SYDVKM. Arm-PCR with iRepertoire HTBI primers amplified the CDR3 regions for these TCR beta libraries. TCRdb independently ran MiXCR on the multiplex PCR reads; one entry per CDR3 protein. Seen here are some 330,000 distinct CDR3 sequences, around 23% observed once, and the top ten hold around 30%. Time point in this sample: persistent/refractory GD, antithyroid drugs over 5 years with positive TRAb. From RNA extracted from PBMCs, the TCR library was made.

This TCR was sampled from a woman in her forties with Graves disease. The V gene is TRBV28, the J gene TRBJ2-1, with unresolved D. The sequencing here drew on peripheral blood mononuclear cells (PBMCs), taken when the disease was refractory, from a patient treated with antithyroid drugs. The DNA for the CDR3 is TGTGCCAGTTTTGGGGATTTTGGATACAATGAGCAGTTCTTC. It specifies CASFGDFGYNEQFF.